The T cell receptor (beta chain) described here comes from a study of T cell responses to AZD1222 COVID-19 vaccine. At the level of the study: Second doses at about 4 or about 12 weeks were pooled.

About this clone itself: The antigen remains unidentified.

Points from the study as a whole: Donors were largely white British and mainly female; clonal diversity was possibly underestimated.

TCRdb keeps only in-frame clones here, not all; method: immunoSEQ multiplex PCR. In the table there are 150,000 to 200,000 clones, 90% to 95% of which are singletons. The length of the CDR3 is 12 residues. V lost 6 bases and J lost 11; bases outside the gene matches: 8. CDR1 and CDR2 (germline): LGHNT, FRNRAP. The source material was peripheral blood, sampled on day 0 of AZD1222 vaccination. The chain uses TRBV12-5 and TRBJ1-1; TRBD1 matches at 8 bases. This sequence originates from an adult in good health. CDR3 region: CASGPDRGSAFF. CDR3 in DNA: TGTGCTAGTGGACCCGACAGGGGTTCCGCTTTCTTT.